A selection of T cell receptor beta chains follows, all from one sample in a study of T cell responses to AZD1222 COVID-19 vaccine. Method: immunoSEQ multiplex PCR; TCRdb's copy keeps in-frame clones and lacks some. The sample carries about 150,000 clones, 80% to 85% recorded once. The starting material was peripheral blood, obtained on day 0 of MenACWY control vaccination. The receptors here all came from an adult in good health. The CDR3 runs from the conserved cysteine through the conserved F or W. Each record gives: V gene, clone size, J gene, CDR3 protein. Part of the rows lack a size; the others show once, few, many or a class for expanded clones.

TRBV10-2	-	TRBJ1-5	CASSVGYNQPQHF
TRBV2	-	TRBJ1-6	CASSELRAYNSPLHF
TRBV7-9	few	TRBJ2-3	CASSSTTDTQYF
TRBV15	once	TRBJ1-1	CATSRDGEDGAFF
TRBV5-4	-	TRBJ1-5	CASSFMGSNQPQHF
TRBV2	-	TRBJ2-1	CASSEGVTGYNEQFF
TRBV5-4	once	TRBJ1-4	CASSLGGQGREKLFF
TRBV5-1	-	TRBJ2-5	CASKRWAGGSQETQYF
TRBV28	-	TRBJ2-6	CAVRQGAGANVLTF
TRBV9	-	TRBJ2-1	CASSPGLAEYNEQFF
TRBV4-1	few	TRBJ2-1	CASSPLLKDEHNEQFF
TRBV15	-	TRBJ2-5	CATSKGTGGLKTQYF
TRBV6-7	once	TRBJ1-3	CASTPAGRDSGNTIYF
TRBV7-9	-	TRBJ1-6	CASSPPTAGSNSPLHF
TRBV3-1/TRBV3-2	-	TRBJ1-1	CASSQGGLGEYTEAFF
TRBV6-5	-	TRBJ2-1	CASSPPGLVNEQFF
TRBV6-5	once	TRBJ1-4	CASSSHQANEKLFF
TRBV5-1	-	TRBJ2-2	CASSLGLTGRTGELFF
TRBV4-1	-	TRBJ2-6	CASSQVPTSGANVLTF
TRBV5-1	few	TRBJ1-4	CASSEGAPGEKLFF
TRBV11-2	-	TRBJ2-2	CASSPGVNTGELFF
TRBV7-3	-	TRBJ1-1	CASSPRRETEAFF
TRBV19	-	TRBJ1-6	CASHRGQGISPLHF
TRBV28	-	TRBJ1-5	CASSPPSNQPQHF
TRBV30	-	TRBJ2-1	CAWSGIGDLYNEQFF
TRBV2	-	TRBJ2-7	CASSVLGEQYF
TRBV3-1/TRBV3-2	-	TRBJ2-5	CASSQAGHLTQYF
TRBV27	-	TRBJ1-2	CASSLKGTGGYTF
TRBV18	-	TRBJ2-1	CASSPPQTLSYNEQFF
TRBV10-3	-	TRBJ1-2	CAIGGQGENGYTF
TRBV4-1	-	TRBJ2-3	CASSQVTSTDTQYF
TRBV2	-	TRBJ1-3	CASSGQSLFSGNTIYF
TRBV28	-	TRBJ1-2	CASSPPHSTGFYGYTF
TRBV18	once	TRBJ2-2	CASSPPGTGELFF
TRBV12-3/TRBV12-4	-	TRBJ1-5	CASSQGTQPQHF
TRBV27	few	TRBJ2-7	CASSLRQGAAYEQYF
TRBV5-1	-	TRBJ1-4	CASSYDRGPEKLFF
TRBV6-5	-	TRBJ2-7	CAIGRSYEQYF
TRBV19	-	TRBJ1-5	CASRAPPGQGLSSNQPQHF
TRBV30	once	TRBJ1-1	CAWSRPHLRWANTEAFF
TRBV15	once	TRBJ1-1	CATSSRVLGSRPKAFF
TRBV2	-	TRBJ2-3	CASSEAGGPDTQYF
TRBV5-4	-	TRBJ1-1	CASSMGGTEAFF
TRBV27	-	TRBJ1-1	CASSLWVLNTEAFF
TRBV19	-	TRBJ2-2	CASSIDLSGELFF
TRBV20-1	-	TRBJ2-3	CSASVASGGFTDTQYF
TRBV19	-	TRBJ1-1	CASSPQGQLAFF
TRBV19	once	TRBJ1-5	CASSTGPTRGQPQHF
TRBV7-9	once	TRBJ2-2	CASSLDGVWGTGELFF
TRBV10-1	-	TRBJ1-4	CASSSGVGGEKLFF
TRBV5-1	-	TRBJ2-2	CASSEVSGELFF
TRBV15	-	TRBJ2-3	CATSRQGSSTDTQYF
TRBV6-1	-	TRBJ2-3	CASSEAHYGTYTDTQYF
TRBV6-1	-	TRBJ1-5	CASSEVSFEGQPQHF
TRBV3-1/TRBV3-2	few	TRBJ2-3	CASSRRTSTDTQYF